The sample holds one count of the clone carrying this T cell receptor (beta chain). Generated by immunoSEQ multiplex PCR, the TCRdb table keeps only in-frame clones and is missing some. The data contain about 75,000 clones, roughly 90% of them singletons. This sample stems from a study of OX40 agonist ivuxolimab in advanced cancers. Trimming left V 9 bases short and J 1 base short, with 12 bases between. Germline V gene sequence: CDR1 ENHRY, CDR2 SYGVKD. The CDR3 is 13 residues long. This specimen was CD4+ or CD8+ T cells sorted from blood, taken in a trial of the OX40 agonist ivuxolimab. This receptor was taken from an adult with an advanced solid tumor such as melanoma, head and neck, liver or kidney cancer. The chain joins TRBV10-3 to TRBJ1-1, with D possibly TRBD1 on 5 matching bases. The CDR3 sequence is CAISGTSNTEAFF. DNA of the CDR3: TGTGCCATTTCCGGGACTTCGAACACTGAAGCTTTCTTT.